This note documents a single TCR beta chain sequence. Between the trimmed V and J ends, which lost 6 bases and 6 bases, there was a span of 9 bases. CDR1 SGHAT and CDR2 FQNNGV come from the germline V gene. The CDR3 totals 11 residues. The data originate from a study of blood T cell repertoires in COVID-19. Assay: immunoSEQ multiplex PCR; the TCRdb copy retains only in-frame clones and omits some. There are about 60,000 clones in the sample; roughly 87% occur only once, and 3.5% to 4.5% lies in the top ten. The sample comprised peripheral blood. The source of this sequence is a man in his fifties with active COVID-19. This sequence joins TRBV11-2 and TRBJ2-7; D uncertain. The CDR3 DNA sequence: TGTGCCAGCAGTTTCGGTCTCGAGCAGTACTTC. This encodes CASSFGLEQYF.